Listed below are T cell receptor beta chains from one sample, sequenced in a study of cytomegalovirus exposure and HLA in healthy donors. Assay used: immunoSEQ multiplex PCR; TCRdb lists only in-frame clones, some missing. The data show roughly 190,000 clones, more than 65% seen once. The sequenced sample consisted of PBMCs. These receptors were taken from a woman in her 30s in good health and CMV-seropositive. CDR3s include the opening cysteine and the closing phenylalanine or tryptophan. D genes are given only for firm matches. Rows give clone size only sometimes, using once, few, many, or a class for an expanded clone.

d_gene	abundance	j_gene	v_gene	CDR3aa	CDR3nt
NA	few	TRBJ1-5	TRBV21-1	CASSKVASNQPQHF	TGTGCCAGCAGCAAAGTGGCTAGCAATCAGCCCCAGCATTTT
NA	NA	TRBJ2-7	TRBV7-6	CASSGRESQQYF	TGTGCCAGCAGCGGACGGGAGTCCCAGCAGTACTTC
NA	few	TRBJ2-7	TRBV27	CGSANGVSYEQYF	TGTGGCAGCGCCAACGGGGTCTCCTACGAGCAGTACTTC
NA	NA	TRBJ2-1	TRBV2	CASSGPLAPIGNEQFF	TGTGCCAGCAGTGGACCGCTAGCTCCAATTGGGAATGAGCAGTTCTTC
NA	NA	TRBJ1-5	TRBV11-2	CASSSQGGSGQPQHF	TGTGCCAGCAGCTCCCAGGGTGGGTCGGGTCAGCCCCAGCATTTT
NA	NA	TRBJ2-7	TRBV4-1	CASSQEQGPYEQYF	TGCGCCAGCAGCCAAGAACAGGGTCCCTACGAGCAGTACTTC
NA	NA	TRBJ2-1	TRBV2	CASRPIGSSSEQFF	TGTGCCAGCAGACCCATCGGGAGTTCAAGTGAGCAGTTCTTC
TRBD2	NA	TRBJ2-7	TRBV25-1	CASSEPSGSSYEQYF	TGTGCCAGCAGTGAACCTAGCGGGAGCTCCTACGAGCAGTACTTC
TRBD1	NA	TRBJ2-7	TRBV28	CASSRANRGHYEQYF	TGTGCCAGCAGTCGGGCCAACAGGGGGCACTACGAGCAGTACTTC
TRBD2	NA	TRBJ2-7	TRBV10-2	CASSSGVSSYEQYF	TGCGCCAGCTCTAGCGGAGTTAGCTCCTACGAGCAGTACTTC
TRBD1	NA	TRBJ1-2	TRBV18	CASSQFRDRTYGYTF	TGTGCCAGCTCACAATTCCGGGACAGGACCTATGGCTACACCTTC
TRBD1	NA	TRBJ1-1	TRBV28	CASSSSGQGNTEAFF	TGTGCCAGCAGCTCCTCCGGACAGGGTAACACTGAAGCTTTCTTT
TRBD2	NA	TRBJ2-3	TRBV19	CASNWDGRPGDTQYF	TGTGCCAGTAATTGGGACGGGAGGCCGGGAGATACGCAGTATTTT
TRBD1	NA	TRBJ2-2	TRBV7-9	CASSRDSYTGELFF	TGTGCCAGCAGTCGGGACAGCTACACCGGGGAGCTGTTTTTT
NA	NA	TRBJ2-5	TRBV11-2	CASSLGLSGEQYF	TGTGCCAGCAGCTTAGGGTTGTCGGGAGAGCAGTACTTC
NA	NA	TRBJ1-1	TRBV6-1	CASARGRGEAFF	TGTGCCAGCGCGCGGGGGAGGGGTGAAGCTTTCTTT
NA	NA	TRBJ2-7	TRBV5-1	CASREDSGSSYEQYF	TGCGCCAGTAGAGAGGATAGCGGAAGCTCCTACGAGCAGTACTTC
NA	NA	TRBJ1-6	TRBV10-3	CAISDGVSPLHF	TGTGCCATCAGTGACGGTGTGTCACCCCTCCACTTT
NA	NA	TRBJ2-7	TRBV5-4	CASSFSGALSSEQYF	TGTGCCAGCAGCTTTTCAGGGGCCCTCTCCAGCGAGCAGTACTTC
NA	NA	TRBJ2-2	TRBV5-1	CASSLDTRTGELFF	TGCGCCAGCAGCTTGGATACGAGGACCGGGGAGCTGTTTTTT
NA	once	TRBJ1-1	TRBV18	CASSPRGDGVNTEAFF	TGTGCCAGCTCACCACGCGGGGACGGGGTGAACACTGAAGCTTTCTTT
TRBD1	few	TRBJ1-2	TRBV7-2	CASSLNPQGGHGYTF	TGTGCCAGCAGCTTGAATCCACAGGGGGGCCATGGCTACACCTTC
NA	once	TRBJ1-1	TRBV5-1	CASSPRGGPNTEAFF	TGCGCCAGCAGCCCGAGGGGGGGTCCGAACACTGAAGCTTTCTTT
TRBD1	NA	TRBJ1-1	TRBV5-1	CASSLGPTGDTEAFF	TGCGCCAGCAGCTTGGGGCCGACAGGGGACACTGAAGCTTTCTTT
NA	NA	TRBJ2-5	TRBV5-6	CASSSLWAETQYF	TGTGCCAGCAGCTCCCTCTGGGCGGAGACCCAGTACTTC
NA	NA	TRBJ2-1	TRBV28	CASSSASEIVEQFF	TGTGCCAGCAGTTCCGCGTCTGAGATAGTTGAGCAGTTCTTC
NA	NA	TRBJ2-1	TRBV5-1	CASSFSPDNEQFF	TGCGCCAGCAGCTTTAGCCCTGACAATGAGCAGTTCTTC
TRBD2	NA	TRBJ2-3	TRBV5-5	CASSLRASGSGTDTQYF	TGTGCCAGCAGCTTGCGGGCTAGCGGGAGTGGCACAGATACGCAGTATTTT
NA	NA	TRBJ1-1	TRBV6-6	CASSYVAGAGTEAFF	TGTGCCAGCAGTTACGTAGCGGGGGCTGGCACTGAAGCTTTCTTT
NA	NA	TRBJ2-6	TRBV2	CASSTGSTGANVLTF	TGTGCCAGCAGCACAGGGTCTACTGGGGCCAACGTCCTGACTTTC
TRBD2	NA	TRBJ2-5	TRBV10-3	CATVATSGQETQYF	TGTGCCACCGTGGCCACTAGCGGCCAAGAGACCCAGTACTTC
TRBD2	NA	TRBJ2-2	TRBV7-9	CASSESGANTGELFF	TGTGCCAGCAGCGAGAGCGGGGCGAACACCGGGGAGCTGTTTTTT
NA	NA	TRBJ1-1	TRBV6-5	CASSYFGGPRSEAFF	TGTGCCAGCAGTTATTTCGGCGGGCCGAGGTCTGAAGCTTTCTTT
TRBD2	NA	TRBJ2-1	TRBV28	CASSLGLESYNEQFF	TGTGCCAGCAGTTTGGGACTAGAGTCCTACAATGAGCAGTTCTTC
NA	once	TRBJ2-7	TRBV15	CATSRDTASAYEQYF	TGTGCCACCAGCAGAGATACGGCTAGCGCGTACGAGCAGTACTTC
TRBD1	NA	TRBJ1-2	TRBV19	CASALGSGTGAGGYTF	TGTGCCAGTGCCCTGGGCTCCGGGACAGGGGCTGGTGGCTACACCTTC
NA	NA	TRBJ1-1	TRBV15	CATSRDLNEVNTEAFF	TGTGCCACCAGCAGAGATTTAAATGAGGTGAACACTGAAGCTTTCTTT
TRBD1	NA	TRBJ2-7	TRBV5-6	CASSRTGGTEQYF	TGTGCCAGCAGCCGGACAGGGGGCACCGAGCAGTACTTC
NA	NA	TRBJ2-3	TRBV27	CASSFAAGSTDTQYF	TGTGCCAGCAGTTTTGCGGCGGGAAGCACAGATACGCAGTATTTT
TRBD2	NA	TRBJ2-7	TRBV10-3	CAISLIFAGDYEQYF	TGTGCCATCAGCCTGATTTTTGCGGGAGACTACGAGCAGTACTTC
TRBD1	NA	TRBJ1-2	TRBV5-4	CASSLPGGQGYYGYTF	TGTGCCAGCAGTTTGCCCGGCGGACAGGGGTACTATGGCTACACCTTC
NA	once	TRBJ2-7	TRBV6-4	CASSPSLASREQYF	TGTGCCAGCAGTCCATCTCTAGCTTCGAGGGAGCAGTACTTC
NA	NA	TRBJ2-5	TRBV5-4	CASSWRDSQETQYF	TGTGCCAGCAGCTGGAGGGACAGCCAAGAGACCCAGTACTTC
TRBD1	NA	TRBJ1-4	TRBV13	CASSLGPQTGENEKLFF	TGTGCCAGCAGCTTAGGTCCCCAGACAGGGGAAAATGAAAAACTGTTTTTT